Within the sample, the clone carrying this TCR beta chain is medium-sized. Its target is not known. Amplification of TRBV12-4/TRBJ1-2 clonotypes used adaptor-ligated barcode primers. TCRdb processed the multiplex PCR reads anew with MiXCR; each CDR3 protein has one entry. The profile covers some 1,700 distinct CDR3 sequences, with around 4.5% appearing a single time and roughly 59% taken by the ten largest. Overall study results and limits: Tumor memory CD4+ T cell TCR gene usage was found to cluster with blood and lymph node memory CD4+ cells and with lymph node naive CD4+ cells. Naive CD4+ cells shared around 13% of tumor Treg sequences. Tumor Treg TCRs overlapped most with tumor naive CD4+ cells.

This CDR3 is 14 amino acids long. V shed 2 bases and J shed 6 bases, with 13 bases lying between them. Naive CD4+ cells had CD25+ Tregs removed. The chain combines TRBV12-3 or TRBV12-4 with TRBJ1-2, with D perhaps matching TRBD1 (5 bases). What was sequenced was naive CD4+ T cells sorted from blood. Subset specified: naive CD4+ T cells, CD4+CD45RA+CD25-. The TCR comes from a female donor with breast cancer. CDR3 nucleotide sequence: TGTGCCAGCAGTTTAAGGCAGGGTGAGCATGGCTACACCTTC. Protein product: CASSLRQGEHGYTF.